This T cell receptor (beta chain) is drawn from a study of CD8 T cells in ankylosing spondylitis. The study, taken as a whole, reports: Reactive arthritis synovial fluid and blood were previously reported to contain some motif variants. Within ankylosing spondylitis blood, a TCR beta motif made up of roughly eight highly homologous variants appeared to be characteristic. Significantly higher representation of disease-linked clones was reported for matched ankylosing spondylitis synovial fluid. Researchers report that disease-linked clones proved CD8+ and relatively rare in peripheral blood.

Quantitative 5'-RACE with molecular barcodes generated TCR beta libraries. TCRdb ran MiXCR on the 5' RACE reads and lists one entry per CDR3 protein. Of about 540,000 distinct CDR3 sequences listed, roughly an eighth were seen once; the top ten hold 6.8%. A word on this clonotype: Its matching antigen is unknown.

V shed 7 bases, J shed 4 bases, and the junction held 3 bases outside the gene matches. CDR1 is SQVTM and CDR2 is ANQGSEA in the germline V gene. The CDR3 is 12 amino acids. The sequencing sample was made of blood, either unsorted or a sorted T cell fraction (not recorded which). The TCR sequence derives from a male donor with ankylosing spondylitis. This sequence joins TRBV29-1 and TRBJ2-7; TRBD2 matches 11 bases. The CDR3 nucleotides read TGCAGCGCTAGGACTAGCGGGTACGAGCAGTACGTC. Translating gives CSARTSGYEQYV.